A single sample gave rise to the 13 T cell receptor beta chains below, sequenced in a study of OX40 agonist ivuxolimab in advanced cancers. Generated by immunoSEQ multiplex PCR, the TCRdb table keeps only in-frame clones and is missing some. The table shows tens of thousands of clones, with 86% occurring only once. This material consisted of CD4+ or CD8+ T cells sorted from blood, taken in a trial of the OX40 agonist ivuxolimab. Every receptor here comes from an adult with an advanced solid tumor such as melanoma, head and neck, liver or kidney cancer.

The CDR3 loop reads CASSSTVAGFSYEQYF. CDR3 nucleotide sequence: TGTGCCAGCAGCTCCACGGTAGCGGGATTCTCCTACGAGCAGTACTTC. The J gene is TRBJ2-7, the V gene TRBV7-9; the match to TRBD2 covers 8 bases. CDR3 size: 16 residues. Germline values: CDR1 SEHNR, CDR2 FQNEAQ (reference sequence). With V trimmed by 4 bases and J by 0 bases, 8 bases remained unmatched.

This clone has a single count. The chain has TRBV9 and TRBJ2-1; tentative D call: TRBD2 (7 bases). Per germline, CDR1 SGDLS and CDR2 YYNGEE. The CDR3 has 21 amino acids. Trimming stripped 4 bases from V and 0 bases from J, with 29 bases between. CDR3 in amino acids: CASSLWDEGGPPISSYNEQFF. The CDR3 coding sequence is TGTGCCAGCAGCCTCTGGGATGAGGGGGGGCCCCCGATTAGCTCCTACAATGAGCAGTTCTTC.

This clone appeared a few times. This sequence joins TRBV13 and TRBJ2-7; TRBD2 matches 11 bases. This CDR3 is 15 amino acids long. Germline V gene data show CDR1 as PRHDT and CDR2 as FYEKMQ (reference sequence). V gave up 3 bases and J gave up 2 bases; unmatched junction bases: 3. CDR3 amino acids: CASSFSGGETYEQYF. CDR3 DNA sequence: TGTGCCAGCAGCTTTAGCGGGGGGGAGACCTACGAGCAGTACTTC.

The rearrangement uses TRBV10-1 and TRBJ1-1, with D tentatively TRBD1 (5 bases). V was pared by 3 bases and J by 6 bases, with 20 bases between. CDR3 size: 16 residues. Germline V gives CDR1 WNHNN, CDR2 SYGVQD (reference sequence). The CDR3 loop reads CASSDLHAGKFSEAFF. The CDR3 region has the DNA TGCGCCAGCAGTGACCTACACGCAGGGAAATTCTCTGAAGCTTTCTTT.

CDR3 bases: TGTGCCAGCAGTCCAGGGGGCTCTAGCATTGCCACCTTC. Its translation: CASSPGGSSIATF. The chain employs TRBV6-4 and TRBJ1-2, with 8 positions matching TRBD1. CDR3 length: 13 amino acids. V lost 5 bases, J lost 13 bases, and 12 bases stayed unmatched. The germline gives CDR1 MRHNA, CDR2 SNTAGT.

This chain joins TRBV7-2 and TRBJ1-2; D is unresolved. Germline V gene sequence: CDR1 SGHTA, CDR2 FQGNSA. This CDR3 region has 15 residues. Trimming left V 7 bases short and J 6 bases short, with 21 bases between. CDR3 sequence reads: CASTEPYKSLDGYTF. In DNA form, the CDR3 reads TGTGCCAGCACCGAACCCTACAAGAGCCTCGATGGCTACACCTTC.

This clone has only one observation. The V call is TRBV6-5, the J call TRBJ2-7; 9 bases map to TRBD1. The J segment lost 6 bases and the V segment lost 7 bases, leaving 13 bases of the junction unmatched. Germline V gene sequence: CDR1 MNHEY, CDR2 SVGAGI. The CDR3 is made up of 15 amino acids. The CDR3 DNA reads as TGTGCCAGCACCATACTACCGGGACAGGGTGGCGAGCAGTACTTC. It yields the protein CASTILPGQGGEQYF.

The chain links TRBV5-4 to TRBJ2-7; 11 nucleotides match TRBD1. From germline, CDR1 is SGHNT and CDR2 YYREEE (reference sequence). The trim removed 5 bases at V and 2 bases at J, leaving 3 bases unmatched. This CDR3 has 14 residues. CDR3 amino acids: CASSWGQGAYEQYF. The CDR3 DNA follows: TGTGCCAGCAGTTGGGGACAGGGGGCCTACGAGCAGTACTTC. Complete variable domain (other parts from reference TRBV5-4 and TRBJ2-7): ETGVTQSPTHLIKTRGQQVTLRCSSQSGHNTVSWYQQALGQGPQFIFQYYREEENGRGNFPPRFSGLQFPNYSSELNVNALELDDSALYLCASSWGQGAYEQYFGPGTRLTVT.

The chain uses TRBV28 and TRBJ2-3; D is perhaps TRBD2 (6 bases). V lost 3 bases to trimming and J lost 3 bases, with 28 bases between them. Looked up from germline, CDR1 is MDHEN and CDR2 is SYDVKM. The CDR3 covers 20 residues. CDR3 bases: TGTGCCAGCAGTTTCCGGGGCGGGAAGGTAGCTCCCCTCGAAACAGATACGCAGTATTTT. Translating gives CASSFRGGKVAPLETDTQYF.

This chain joins TRBV11-2 and TRBJ2-7, with TRBD2 matching over 7 bases. The CDR3 contains 14 residues. With 1 base clipped from V and 4 bases from J, the junction kept 4 bases outside the gene matches. The germline CDR1 and CDR2 sequences are SGHAT and FQNNGV. The CDR3 spells CASSLGREMYEQYF. For the CDR3, the DNA is TGTGCCAGCAGCTTAGGGCGGGAGATGTACGAGCAGTACTTC.

This clone was detected once. The V and J genes are TRBV7-3 and TRBJ1-2; weak D call: TRBD1 (6 bases). Germline loops: CDR1 SGHTA, CDR2 FQGTGA. This CDR3 spans 14 amino acids. Trimming cost V 2 bases and J 3 bases, with 10 bases left between them. The CDR3 spells CASSLSGGYYGYTF. CDR3 nucleotide sequence: TGTGCCAGCAGCTTATCTGGGGGCTACTATGGCTACACCTTC.

This chain joins TRBV28 and TRBJ2-7; 7 bases line up with TRBD1. The germline V gene encodes CDR1 MDHEN and CDR2 SYDVKM. The CDR3 runs to 14 residues. V lost 6 bases to trimming and J lost 3 bases; unmatched junction nucleotides: 8. The DNA for the CDR3 is TGTGCCAGCAGCCGAGCCGGGACAGACTACGAGCAGTACTTC. Encoded protein: CASSRAGTDYEQYF.

V is TRBV9 and J is TRBJ1-1; the match to TRBD1 covers 7 bases. This CDR3 contains 14 residues. The germline V gene has CDR1 SGDLS and CDR2 YYNGEE. With 2 bases clipped from V and 4 bases from J, the junction kept 5 bases outside the gene matches. The CDR3 protein is CASSVGTVGTEAFF. For the CDR3, the DNA is TGTGCCAGCAGCGTGGGGACAGTCGGCACTGAAGCTTTCTTT.